This TCR beta chain appears in the sequencing data of a study of regulatory T cells in long-lasting Graves disease. Regarding the study as a whole: Patients with persistent disease shared 2,500 or so public clonotypes, outpacing the approximately 920 shared by new patients.

This clonotype was seen more than once but under ten times. The target antigen is unknown. Building of the TCR beta libraries involved iRepertoire HTBI primers and Arm-PCR of CDR3 regions. TCRdb redid the calling of the multiplex PCR reads with MiXCR, one entry per CDR3 protein. This sample carries about 220,000 distinct CDR3 sequences, 15% to 20% of them seen once, and the ten largest clones take approximately 20%. Regarding time point: newly diagnosed GD, antithyroid drugs for less than 3 months. Making the TCR library involved RNA that had been extracted from PBMCs. It was by American Thyroid Association guidelines that Graves' disease was diagnosed. Patients came through an endocrinology department, and that department was in Xi'an, China. CDR3 length equals 18 residues. Germline loops: CDR1 SGHDT, CDR2 YYEEEE. V dropped 0 bases and J dropped 2; count of bases not matched to a gene: 10.

This specimen was peripheral blood mononuclear cells (PBMCs), taken at new diagnosis, from a patient treated with antithyroid drugs. V gene TRBV5-6 combines with J gene TRBJ2-7, with 11 bases aligning to TRBD2. The TCR originated in a female donor with Graves disease. DNA of the CDR3: TGTGCCAGCAGCTTGGGCGGGCTAGCGGGAGGCGGGACCTACGAGCAGTACTTC. It codes for CASSLGGLAGGGTYEQYF.